Below, one T cell receptor (beta chain) is given with its context. The method was immunoSEQ multiplex PCR; TCRdb's version includes in-frame clones alone and lacks a portion of them. The repertoire holds 200,000 to 250,000 clones, with roughly 90% as singletons. This entry is derived from a study of Ad26.COV2.S vaccination and SARS-CoV-2 variants. Across the whole study: Into the muscle, Ad26.COV2.S was dosed once or twice, 56 days apart.

CDR1 and CDR2 from the germline V gene are ENHRY and SYGVKD. This CDR3 is 14 amino acids long. The junction had 7 bases not matched to a gene; V was cut back by 8 bases and J by 5 bases. Regarding treatment: approximately 18 received Ad26.COV2.S at low or high dose, single or two shots; about five received placebo; per-sample allocation not given. Sampling was performed 63 days after the first vaccine or placebo injection. What was given as vaccine was an Ad26 vector encoding Wuhan-strain SARS-CoV-2 spike. The specimen comprised peripheral blood, sampled in a trial of Ad26.COV2.S vaccine versus placebo. The chain has TRBV10-3 and TRBJ2-2, with TRBD2 matching over 8 bases. The receptor was derived from a person aged 18 to 59 who received the Ad26.COV2.S COVID-19 vaccine or a placebo. The CDR3 region is CAISAGGSTGELFF. DNA for the CDR3: TGTGCCATCTCTGCGGGGGGCTCGACCGGGGAGCTGTTTTTT.